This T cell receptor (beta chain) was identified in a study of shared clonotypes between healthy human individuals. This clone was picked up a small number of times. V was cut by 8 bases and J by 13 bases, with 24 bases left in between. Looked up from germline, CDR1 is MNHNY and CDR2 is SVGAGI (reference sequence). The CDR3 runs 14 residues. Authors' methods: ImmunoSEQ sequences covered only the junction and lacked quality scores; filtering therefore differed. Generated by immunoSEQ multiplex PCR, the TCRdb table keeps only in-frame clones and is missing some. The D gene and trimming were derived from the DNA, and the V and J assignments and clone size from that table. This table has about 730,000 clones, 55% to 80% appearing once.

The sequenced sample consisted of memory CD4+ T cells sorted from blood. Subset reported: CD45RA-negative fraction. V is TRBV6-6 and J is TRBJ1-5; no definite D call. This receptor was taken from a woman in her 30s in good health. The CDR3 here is CASAARVPSGRQHF. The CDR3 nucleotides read TGTGCCAGCGCGGCCAGAGTCCCCTCGGGGAGGCAGCATTTT.